This T cell receptor (beta chain) was found in a study of T cell changes during pregnancy in multiple sclerosis. The CDR3 covers 14 residues. Germline CDR1 and CDR2: MNHEY and SVGAGI. Trimming shortened V by 5 bases and J by 5 bases, and 15 bases separated the two germline ends. This table comes from immunoSEQ multiplex PCR, and its TCRdb copy is limited to in-frame clones, with some not included. The sample lists approximately 70,000 clones, approximately 90% occurring once. The material sequenced was peripheral blood, taken in the second trimester of pregnancy. The receptor comes from a female donor in good health, enrolled as a control in a pregnancy study. The chain couples TRBV6-5 to TRBJ2-5; a possible D gene is TRBD1 (6 bases). CDR3 DNA: TGTGCCAGCAGTCCCCCGGGACATCAGGAGACCCAGTACTTC. It encodes CASSPPGHQETQYF.